This T cell receptor (beta chain) derives from a study of blood T cells in healthy people across ages. Study observations and caveats: One million T cells yielded diversity estimates that were considered underestimates. Age advanced and TCR beta diversity per million T cells fell, roughly linearly.

A sample-barcoded 5' primer and a J-beta primer mix were used in a second PCR of about 7 to 12 cycles. Researchers report that a template-switch adaptor with 12 random nucleotides tagged each cDNA molecule. At least 3 million CDR3-containing paired-end reads were obtained per sample. TCRdb recomputed calls from the 5' RACE reads with MiXCR, one row per CDR3 protein. Of under 2 million distinct CDR3 sequences listed, roughly 30% are singletons. This clonotype was seen a few times. Its antigen remains unidentified. This clonotype was obtained from a woman aged 25 to 39 in good health. The sample comprised blood.

The CDR3, as DNA: TGCGCCAGCAGCTCCCTTGGACTAGCTCTTGATGAGCAGTTCTTC. Residues: CASSSLGLALDEQFF. The V call is TRBV5-1, the J call TRBJ2-1, with TRBD2 matching 8 bases. V was pared by 3 bases and J by 8 bases, with 10 bases of the junction left unmatched. This CDR3 comprises 15 residues. CDR1 and CDR2 (germline): SGHRS, YFSETQ.